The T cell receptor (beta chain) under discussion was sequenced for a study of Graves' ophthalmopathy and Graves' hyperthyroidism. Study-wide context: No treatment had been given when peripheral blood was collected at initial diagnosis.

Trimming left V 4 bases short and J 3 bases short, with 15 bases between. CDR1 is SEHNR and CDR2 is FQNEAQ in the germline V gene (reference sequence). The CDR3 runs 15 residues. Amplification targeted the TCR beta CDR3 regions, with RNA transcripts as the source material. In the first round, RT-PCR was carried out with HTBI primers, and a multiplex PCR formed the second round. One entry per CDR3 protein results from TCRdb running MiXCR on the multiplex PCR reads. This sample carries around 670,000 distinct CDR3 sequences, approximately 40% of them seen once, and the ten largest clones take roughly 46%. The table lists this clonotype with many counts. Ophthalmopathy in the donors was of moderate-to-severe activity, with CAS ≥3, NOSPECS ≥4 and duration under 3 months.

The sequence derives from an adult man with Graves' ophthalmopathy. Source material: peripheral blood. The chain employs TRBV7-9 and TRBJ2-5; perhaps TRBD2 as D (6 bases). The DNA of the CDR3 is TGTGCCAGCAGCTCTGCCCGGGGCGGGGAAGAGACCCAGTACTTC. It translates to CASSSARGGEETQYF.